This is a list of T cell receptor beta chains from one sample in a study of T cell responses to AZD1222 COVID-19 vaccine. Assay: immunoSEQ multiplex PCR; the TCRdb copy retains only in-frame clones and omits some. The sample consists of about 93,000 clones, 89% of them appearing once. The starting material was peripheral blood, obtained on day 0 of MenACWY control vaccination. All receptors derive from an adult in good health. The CDR3 runs from the conserved cysteine through the conserved F or W. The order of the fields is clone size, D gene, J gene, V gene, CDR3 protein, CDR3 DNA. A D gene is named only where the DNA matches it firmly. Expanded clones are given a class, and other clones once, few, many or no size at all.

-	-	TRBJ1-2	TRBV5-4	CASSLAGVVGYTF	TGTGCCAGCAGCTTGGCCGGGGTGGTTGGCTACACCTTC
-	-	TRBJ2-7	TRBV7-6	CASSLNRGYRYEQYF	TGTGCCAGCAGCTTAAACAGAGGGTACAGATACGAGCAGTACTTC
-	TRBD1	TRBJ1-4	TRBV19	CASSMRQGTNEKLFF	TGTGCCAGTAGTATGCGACAGGGCACTAATGAAAAACTGTTTTTT
-	-	TRBJ1-5	TRBV10-3	CAISEWTAEYSNQPQHF	TGTGCCATCAGTGAATGGACAGCTGAATATAGCAATCAGCCCCAGCATTTT
few	TRBD1	TRBJ2-5	TRBV7-9	CASSPRDSQETQYF	TGTGCCAGCAGCCCGAGGGACAGCCAAGAGACCCAGTACTTC
-	TRBD1	TRBJ1-3	TRBV27	CASSNRGVRNTIYF	TGTGCCAGCAGCAACAGGGGAGTGAGAAACACCATATATTTT
-	-	TRBJ1-1	TRBV11-3	CASSLDQGRTEAFF	TGTGCCAGCAGCTTAGATCAGGGTAGAACTGAAGCTTTCTTT
-	-	TRBJ1-5	TRBV24-1	CATSDLSSYSNQPQHF	TGTGCCACCAGTGATTTGTCCTCATATAGCAATCAGCCCCAGCATTTT
-	-	TRBJ2-2	TRBV10-3	CAIRDPLTGELFF	TGTGCCATCAGGGACCCCCTCACCGGGGAGCTGTTTTTT
-	-	TRBJ1-4	TRBV7-9	CASSLNEKLFF	TGTGCCAGCAGCCTCAATGAAAAACTGTTTTTT
-	-	TRBJ1-2	TRBV5-1	CASSLPQRGGYTF	TGCGCCAGCAGCTTGCCCCAAAGGGGTGGCTACACCTTC
-	TRBD1	TRBJ1-2	TRBV10-3	CAISDRGEGYTF	TGTGCCATCAGCGACAGGGGGGAAGGCTACACCTTC
-	-	TRBJ1-1	TRBV20-1	CSASPVRGWRTEAFF	TGCAGTGCTAGTCCGGTCCGGGGTTGGAGGACTGAAGCTTTCTTT
-	-	TRBJ1-5	TRBV30	CAWSADSNQPQHF	TGTGCCTGGAGTGCAGACAGCAATCAGCCCCAGCATTTT
-	-	TRBJ1-1	TRBV12-3/TRBV12-4	CASRTSWGTEAFF	TGTGCCAGCAGAACAAGCTGGGGCACTGAAGCTTTCTTT
-	-	TRBJ1-1	TRBV18	CASSPPTGRATEAFF	TGTGCCAGCTCACCACCAACGGGGCGCGCCACTGAAGCTTTCTTT
-	TRBD2	TRBJ2-3	TRBV19	CASSMQRGAGADTQYF	TGTGCCAGTAGTATGCAGCGGGGGGCCGGGGCAGATACGCAGTATTTT
-	TRBD1	TRBJ2-3	TRBV7-2	CASSFSGTDTDTQYF	TGTGCCAGCAGCTTTAGTGGGACAGACACAGATACGCAGTATTTT
-	-	TRBJ1-1	TRBV24-1	CATSAGRFDEAFF	TGTGCCACCAGTGCCGGCAGGTTTGATGAAGCTTTCTTT
-	-	TRBJ2-7	TRBV4-1	CASSQAWGGGGNEQYF	TGCGCCAGCAGCCAAGCCTGGGGCGGAGGGGGCAACGAGCAGTACTTC
-	-	TRBJ1-1	TRBV5-4	CASTVTGKAEAFF	TGTGCCAGCACCGTAACCGGGAAGGCTGAAGCTTTCTTT
-	-	TRBJ2-6	TRBV6-2/TRBV6-3	CASSRNSGANVLTF	TGTGCCAGCAGCCGGAACTCTGGGGCCAACGTCCTGACTTTC
-	-	TRBJ2-5	TRBV5-1	CASSLRLQGGETQYF	TGCGCCAGCAGCTTGCGGCTTCAGGGCGGAGAGACCCAGTACTTC
few	-	TRBJ2-2	TRBV5-5	CASSLAWGTGELFF	TGTGCCAGCAGCTTGGCTTGGGGCACCGGGGAGCTGTTTTTT
-	-	TRBJ1-1	TRBV21-1	CASSKASRTGGNTEAFF	TGTGCCAGCAGCAAAGCGAGTCGGACAGGGGGGAACACTGAAGCTTTCTTT
-	-	TRBJ2-5	TRBV7-8	CASSLLTMGLRVETQYF	TGTGCCAGCAGCTTACTAACCATGGGGCTGAGAGTGGAGACCCAGTACTTC
-	TRBD1	TRBJ1-1	TRBV5-4	CASSLGGTGAAFF	TGTGCCAGCAGCTTGGGGGGGACAGGGGCAGCTTTCTTT
once	TRBD1	TRBJ2-7	TRBV5-1	CASSLGQGPYEQYF	TGCGCCAGCAGCTTGGGACAGGGACCCTACGAGCAGTACTTC
-	TRBD1	TRBJ1-2	TRBV23-1	CASSQSALDPGQGTVDYGYTF	TGCGCCAGCAGTCAATCGGCTTTAGACCCTGGACAGGGGACGGTGGACTATGGCTACACCTTC
-	-	TRBJ2-3	TRBV27	CASSLKQTSTDTQYF	TGTGCCAGCAGTTTAAAACAGACTAGCACAGATACGCAGTATTTT
-	TRBD2	TRBJ2-5	TRBV9	CASSVGLAGVQETQYF	TGTGCCAGCAGCGTAGGTCTAGCGGGGGTCCAAGAGACCCAGTACTTC
-	TRBD2	TRBJ2-7	TRBV9	CASSTSGAGEQYF	TGTGCCAGCAGCACTAGCGGGGCGGGAGAGCAGTACTTC
-	-	TRBJ2-1	TRBV10-3	CATGTEPPEQFF	TGTGCCACCGGGACGGAACCGCCTGAGCAGTTCTTC
-	-	TRBJ2-2	TRBV24-1	CATSDPPTGELFF	TGTGCCACCAGTGATCCCCCCACCGGGGAGCTGTTTTTT
-	-	TRBJ2-3	TRBV19	CASGGTLSTDTQYF	TGTGCCAGTGGGGGGACCTTGAGCACAGATACGCAGTATTTT
-	TRBD1	TRBJ1-1	TRBV6-2/TRBV6-3	CASSPGQTMNTEAFF	TGTGCCAGCAGTCCGGGACAGACCATGAACACTGAAGCTTTCTTT
-	-	TRBJ2-7	TRBV20-1	CSAPVAYEQYF	TGCAGTGCCCCGGTGGCCTACGAGCAGTACTTC
-	-	TRBJ1-2	TRBV19	CASSIYREDYGYTF	TGTGCCAGTAGTATTTACAGGGAGGACTATGGCTACACCTTC